The subject of this entry is one T cell receptor (beta chain). The data originate from a study of cytomegalovirus exposure and HLA in healthy donors. Sequenced by immunoSEQ multiplex PCR; TCRdb stores in-frame clones only, minus some. Among roughly 330,000 clones, about nine tenths were seen once, and the ten largest hold 1% to 1.5%. The length of the CDR3 is 14 residues. Germline CDR1 reads LGHNA; CDR2 reads YNFKEQ. V lost 1 base and J lost 1, with 7 bases in between. This chain connects TRBV4-2 to TRBJ2-5; D unclear. This sequence originates from a woman aged 25 to 39 in good health and CMV-seropositive. The specimen was PBMCs. The CDR3 DNA is TGTGCCAGCAGCCAAGCGAGGATCCAAGAGACCCAGTACTTC. It codes for CASSQARIQETQYF.